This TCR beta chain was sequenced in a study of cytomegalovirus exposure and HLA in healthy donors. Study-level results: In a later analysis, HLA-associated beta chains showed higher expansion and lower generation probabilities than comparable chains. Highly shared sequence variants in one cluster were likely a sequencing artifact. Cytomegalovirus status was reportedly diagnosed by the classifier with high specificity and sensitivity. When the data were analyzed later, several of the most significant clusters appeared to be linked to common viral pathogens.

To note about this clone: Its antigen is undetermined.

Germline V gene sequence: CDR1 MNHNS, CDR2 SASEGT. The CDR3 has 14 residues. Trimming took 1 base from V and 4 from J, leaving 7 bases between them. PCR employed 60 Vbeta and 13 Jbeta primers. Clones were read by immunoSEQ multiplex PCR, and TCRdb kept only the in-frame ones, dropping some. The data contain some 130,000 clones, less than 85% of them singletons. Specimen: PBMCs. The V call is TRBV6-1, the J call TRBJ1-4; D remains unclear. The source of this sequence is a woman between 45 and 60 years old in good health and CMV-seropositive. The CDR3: CASSEGRNNEKLFF. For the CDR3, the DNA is TGTGCCAGCAGTGAAGGCAGAAATAATGAAAAACTGTTTTTT.